The source of this TCR beta chain is a study of T cells in Graves' hyperthyroidism and ophthalmopathy. Germline CDR1 MNHEY, CDR2 SVGAGI. This CDR3 is 14 amino acids long. Trimming stripped 2 bases from V and 2 bases from J, with 9 bases between. The investigators amplified TCR beta CDR3 regions from RNA transcripts. The study used the HTBI primer set for a first-round RT-PCR of the TCR CDR3. TCRdb reprocessed the multiplex PCR reads with MiXCR, giving one entry per CDR3 protein. The table has about 550,000 distinct CDR3 sequences, around 21% seen once. This sequence originates from a man aged 18 to 29 with Graves' hyperthyroidism. The material sequenced was blood. J is TRBJ1-2 and V is TRBV6-5, with D unresolved. DNA of the CDR3: TGTGCCAGCAGTTACGTCAGATCCAACTATGGCTACACCTTC. Protein sequence: CASSYVRSNYGYTF.